The next 8 T cell receptor beta chains were all read from a single sample in a study of CD8+ T cells in alopecia areata. RNA extraction and reverse transcription yielded cDNA as sequencing template. The protocol was immunoSEQ multiplex PCR, while the TCRdb copy is restricted to in-frame clones and leaves out a portion. The sample yields approximately 150,000 clones, 47% seen once. The sample taken for sequencing was CD4+ T cells sorted from blood. These receptors were collected from a human donor with alopecia areata.

The chain employs TRBV29-1 and TRBJ1-2; D gene uncertain. Trimming pared 6 bases from V and 7 bases from J, leaving 12 bases between. Germline CDR1 SQVTM, CDR2 ANQGSEA. This CDR3 contains 11 residues. The CDR3 sequence is CSVPSVPGYTF. CDR3 DNA: TGCAGCGTCCCCTCGGTGCCTGGCTACACCTTC.

The V call is TRBV29-1, the J call TRBJ2-1; tentative D call: TRBD1 (6 bases). The V end lost 7 bases, the J end lost 8 bases, and 15 bases lay between the germline ends. The germline V gene has CDR1 SQVTM and CDR2 ANQGSEA. The CDR3 spans 12 residues. The CDR3 DNA reads as TGCAGCGCCAGGGGTCGTAGCCATGAGCAGTTCTTC. This gives the protein CSARGRSHEQFF.

This clone was counted a few times. The chain couples TRBV29-1 to TRBJ2-1; D may be TRBD2 (5 bases). The V and J ends lost 4 bases and 8 bases respectively, with 21 bases between them. This CDR3 comprises 15 residues. The germline CDR1 and CDR2 sequences are SQVTM and ANQGSEA. The CDR3 reads CSVGGSSGYGHEQFF. The CDR3 DNA reads TGCAGCGTTGGCGGTTCCAGCGGATATGGGCATGAGCAGTTCTTC.

The genes are TRBV27 and TRBJ2-7; the match to TRBD1 covers 10 bases. V trimming: 6 bases; J trimming: 4 bases; junction bases outside the gene matches: 9. This CDR3 has 15 residues. The germline CDR1 and CDR2 sequences are MNHEY and SMNVEV (reference sequence). CDR3 sequence (DNA): TGTGCCAGCAGGAAGGGACAGGGGCATTTTTACGAGCAGTACTTC. Translating gives CASRKGQGHFYEQYF.

The rearrangement uses TRBV7-9 and TRBJ2-1; tentative D call: TRBD1 (5 bases). The CDR3 extends over 13 amino acids. V was pared by 5 bases and J by 4 bases, with 9 bases between. Per the germline V gene, CDR1 is SEHNR and CDR2 is FQNEAQ (reference sequence). The DNA for the CDR3 is TGTGCCAGCAGCATCGACAGTTACAATGAGCAGTTCTTC. Translated, it gives CASSIDSYNEQFF.

The chain links TRBV28 to TRBJ2-7; 7 nucleotides match TRBD2. Trimming removed 5 bases from V and 3 bases from J; junction bases left unmatched: 13. The germline V gene has CDR1 MDHEN and CDR2 SYDVKM. The CDR3 has 16 residues. CDR3 nucleotide sequence: TGTGCCAGCAGTCAACAAGGACTAGTGGGCCGCTACGAGCAGTACTTC. Its translation is CASSQQGLVGRYEQYF.

This chain joins TRBV5-4 and TRBJ2-7, with D uncertain. The ends were cut back, 2 bases at V and 5 bases at J, with 20 bases in the middle. The CDR3 consists of 16 residues. Germline V CDR1 and CDR2: SGHNT, YYREEE (reference sequence). CDR3 sequence reads: CASSFPDTPLNDEQYF. DNA for the CDR3: TGTGCCAGCAGCTTTCCGGATACACCTCTAAACGACGAGCAGTACTTC. The whole variable domain, filled in from reference TRBV5-4 and TRBJ2-7, reads ETGVTQSPTHLIKTRGQQVTLRCSSQSGHNTVSWYQQALGQGPQFIFQYYREEENGRGNFPPRFSGLQFPNYSSELNVNALELDDSALYLCASSFPDTPLNDEQYFGPGTRLTVT.

CDR3 region: CAWSRQGGHGYTF. The DNA of the CDR3 is TGTGCCTGGAGCCGACAGGGAGGGCATGGCTACACCTTC. The chain links TRBV30 to TRBJ1-2; 7 nucleotides match TRBD1. Germline V CDR1 and CDR2: GTSNPN, SVGIG (reference sequence). This CDR3 has 13 amino acids. V was pared by 3 bases and J by 6 bases, with 7 bases of the junction left unmatched. The whole variable domain, filled in from reference TRBV30 and TRBJ1-2, reads SQTIHQWPATLVQPVGSPLSLECTVEGTSNPNLYWYRQAAGRGLQLLFYSVGIGQISSEVPQNLSASRPQDRQFILSSKKLLLSDSGFYLCAWSRQGGHGYTFGSGTRLTVV.